This entry lists 6 T cell receptor beta chains sequenced from one sample in a study of cytomegalovirus exposure and HLA in healthy donors. 60 Vbeta and 13 Jbeta primers were used in PCR. Generated by immunoSEQ multiplex PCR, the TCRdb table keeps only in-frame clones and is missing some. The sample records approximately 110,000 clones, approximately 70% being singletons. Sequenced input: PBMCs. The source of these receptors is a man aged 25-45 years in good health and CMV-seropositive.

This chain connects TRBV29-1 to TRBJ2-7; TRBD2 matches 8 bases. With V trimmed by 2 bases and J by 1 base, 22 bases remained unmatched. CDR1 is SQVTM, CDR2 ANQGSEA, per germline. The CDR3 loop spans 20 amino acids. CDR3 bases: TGCAGCGTTGAAAGCCCCTACCCAGCGGGAGCTACTAGAAGGTCCTACGAGCAGTACGTC. As protein: CSVESPYPAGATRRSYEQYV.

This rearrangement joins TRBV19 to TRBJ2-5; 10 bases line up with TRBD2. V dropped 5 bases and J dropped 4; count of bases not matched to a gene: 13. This CDR3 is 17 amino acids long. Germline-derived CDR1 and CDR2 are LNHDA and SQIVND (reference sequence). The CDR3 DNA reads TGTGCCAGTAGTCCCCCGGCTAGCGGGAGAATGACAGAGACCCAGTACTTC. Residues: CASSPPASGRMTETQYF. Filled out from reference TRBV19 and TRBJ2-5, the complete variable domain reads DGGITQSPKYLFRKEGQNVTLSCEQNLNHDAMYWYRQDPGQGLRLIYYSQIVNDFQKGDIAEGYSVSREKKESFPLTVTSAQKNPTAFYLCASSPPASGRMTETQYFGPGTRLLVL.

The table lists this clone with a few counts. The chain joins TRBV6-5 to TRBJ2-5; 8 nucleotides line up with TRBD2. The CDR3 length is 15 residues. V was pared by 4 bases and J by 2 bases, with 6 bases of the junction left unmatched. Germline CDR1 is MNHEY and CDR2 is SVGAGI. CDR3 residues: CASSWGGGIQETQYF. Here the CDR3 DNA reads TGTGCCAGCAGTTGGGGCGGGGGGATACAAGAGACCCAGTACTTC.

This clone was seen a single time. CDR3 bases: TGTGCCATCGCGGACAGGGAAGGTCAGGGCTACACCTTC. Encoded protein: CAIADREGQGYTF. The rearrangement links TRBV19 to TRBJ1-2; 8 nucleotides align to TRBD1. Germline CDR1 is LNHDA and CDR2 is SQIVND (reference sequence). The CDR3 sequence is 13 residues long. The J segment lost 8 bases and the V segment lost 10 bases, leaving 12 bases of the junction unmatched.

The chain has TRBV27 and TRBJ1-1, with 12 bases matching TRBD1. CDR1 is MNHEY, CDR2 SMNVEV, per germline (reference sequence). The V gene end was trimmed by 6 bases and the J gene end by 6 bases; junction bases not matched to a gene: 11. CDR3 length equals 16 residues. The CDR3 sequence: CASSGGTGGAVAEAFF. The CDR3 DNA reads TGTGCCAGCAGCGGGGGGACAGGGGGCGCCGTGGCTGAAGCTTTCTTT.

This sequence joins TRBV10-2 and TRBJ2-7, with D unclear. This CDR3 region has 13 residues. The germline gives CDR1 WSHSY, CDR2 SAAADI. V gave up 4 bases and J gave up 7 bases, with 14 bases separating them. CDR3 residues: CASSVEGWWEQYV. CDR3 in DNA: TGCGCCAGCAGTGTGGAAGGATGGTGGGAGCAGTACGTC.